The 10 T cell receptor beta chains below were found in one sample sequenced in a study of cytotoxic CD8 clonotypes in ibrutinib-treated CLL. Sequencing used immunoSEQ multiplex PCR; TCRdb keeps in-frame clones, though not all of them. The sample holds over 70,000 clones, roughly 80% seen once. The source material was PBMCs, sampled after 12 months of ibrutinib treatment. The receptors stem from a human donor with chronic lymphocytic leukemia.

This chain joins TRBV7-6 and TRBJ2-3; 7 nucleotides line up with TRBD1. Per germline, CDR1 SGHVS and CDR2 FNYEAQ. The CDR3 spans 16 residues. With 5 bases clipped from V and 3 bases from J, the junction kept 11 bases outside the gene matches. CDR3 region: CASSPWDSLLTDTQYF. The CDR3 DNA reads as TGTGCCAGCAGCCCGTGGGACAGCCTTTTGACAGATACGCAGTATTTT.

The chain recombines TRBV18 with TRBJ1-2, with D possibly TRBD1 on 6 matching bases. The length of the CDR3 is 13 residues. V was cut by 3 bases and J by 8 bases, with 13 bases left in between. Germline V CDR1 and CDR2: KGHSH, LQKENI. CDR3 residues: CASSPRQAWGYTF. CDR3 DNA sequence: TGTGCCAGCTCACCTAGACAGGCCTGGGGCTACACCTTC.

This clone was observed a few times. The V gene is TRBV15, the J gene TRBJ1-6; D is unresolved. The germline CDR1 and CDR2 sequences are LNHNV and YYDKDF (reference sequence). The CDR3 covers 16 residues. V lost 0 bases and J 0 bases, leaving 6 bases between the germline ends. The CDR3 sequence: CATSRDLSSYNSPLHF. CDR3 nucleotide sequence: TGTGCCACCAGCAGAGATCTGAGCTCCTATAATTCACCCCTCCACTTT.

The V and J genes are TRBV11-3 and TRBJ2-5; TRBD2 matches at 8 bases. The germline V gene encodes CDR1 SGHNT and CDR2 YENEEA. V gave up 5 bases and J gave up 5 bases; unmatched junction bases: 13. The CDR3 length is 16 residues. As DNA, the CDR3 is TGTGCCAGCAGCCCCCGGGGGGGCCGTGGTTGGGAGACCCAGTACTTC. Its protein is CASSPRGGRGWETQYF.

This clone was detected only once. This chain connects TRBV12-5 to TRBJ2-7, with 8 nucleotides matching TRBD2. Looked up from germline, CDR1 is LGHNT and CDR2 is FRNRAP. The CDR3 has 15 amino acids. The V gene end was trimmed by 0 bases and the J gene end by 2 bases; junction bases not matched to a gene: 3. For the CDR3, the DNA is TGTGCTAGTGGTTTGGTACGGGGGGGCACCTACGAGCAGTACTTC. Residues: CASGLVRGGTYEQYF.

This chain joins TRBV19 and TRBJ2-5; D possibly corresponds to TRBD2 (5 bases). Between the trimmed V and J ends, which lost 1 base and 1 base, there was a span of 13 bases. Germline assignment: CDR1 LNHDA and CDR2 SQIVND (reference sequence). This CDR3 has 16 residues. The CDR3 bases are TGTGCCAGTAGTATAGTTGGGAGCGGCCCCCAAGAGACCCAGTACTTC. It specifies CASSIVGSGPQETQYF.

CDR3 DNA: TGTGCCAGCAAAGGTAGCGGGGGCGGAGATACGCAGTATTTT. As protein: CASKGSGGGDTQYF. This chain uses TRBV7-9 with TRBJ2-3; 9 bases align to TRBD2. The CDR3 has 14 residues. V lost 7 bases to trimming and J lost 5 bases; unmatched junction nucleotides: 7. Germline CDR1 SEHNR, CDR2 FQNEAQ (reference sequence).

The rearrangement uses TRBV10-3 and TRBJ2-4, with 8 nucleotides matching TRBD2. With V trimmed by 3 bases and J by 5 bases, 12 bases remained unmatched. The CDR3 is 17 residues long. Germline CDR1 and CDR2: ENHRY and SYGVKD. The DNA of the CDR3 is TGTGCCATCAGTGACCCGGCGGGGGGCGCTGGCCAAAACATTCAGTACTTC. Amino acid sequence: CAISDPAGGAGQNIQYF.

This clone was seen more than once but under ten times. The rearrangement joins TRBV7-8 to TRBJ2-5, with 7 bases matching TRBD1. CDR3 size: 14 residues. J lost 2 bases, V lost 6 bases, and 6 bases had no gene match. Germline CDR1 is SGHVS and CDR2 is FQNEAQ. Here the CDR3 reads CASSRGRTQETQYF. The CDR3 coding sequence is TGTGCCAGCAGTAGGGGGCGGACGCAAGAGACCCAGTACTTC.

The rearrangement uses TRBV11-2 and TRBJ2-1, with a tentative D call TRBD2 (6 bases). Deletions cut 5 bases from V and 3 bases from J, with 17 bases between. This CDR3 has 16 amino acids. Germline V gene sequence: CDR1 SGHAT, CDR2 FQNNGV. As DNA, the CDR3 is TGTGCCAGCAGCCCCCCTTTAGCGGAACACTACAATGAGCAGTTCTTC. Amino acid sequence: CASSPPLAEHYNEQFF.